Listed here are 16 T cell receptor beta chains from one sample, sequenced in a study of blood T cells in healthy people across ages. Primed by a sample-barcoded 5' primer and a J-beta primer mix, a second PCR proceeded for 7 to 11 cycles. One entry per CDR3 protein results from TCRdb running MiXCR on the 5' RACE reads. The data contain some 1 million distinct CDR3 sequences, more than 40% of them singletons. The sequencing input was blood. These TCRs come from a woman in her sixties or seventies in good health.

This clonotype was picked up one time. The chain employs TRBV1 and TRBJ2-3; the table's D call TRBD1 went unverified against the DNA. TRBV1 is a listed pseudogene. The CDR3 has 16 amino acids. DNA of the CDR3: TGCACCAGCAGCCAAGATCAGCGGGGGCTCACAGATACGCAGTATTTT. Translating gives CTSSQDQRGLTDTQYF.

This chain links TRBV6-5 with TRBJ2-5; D unresolved. Trimming removed 0 bases from V and 11 bases from J, with 13 bases in between. Germline V gene data show CDR1 as MNHEY and CDR2 as SVGAGI. The CDR3 runs to 13 residues. The CDR3 nucleotides are TGTGCCAGCAGTTACTCAGGGTACAATGAGCAGTACTTC. It translates to CASSYSGYNEQYF.

This clonotype came up a few times. This chain connects TRBV27 to TRBJ2-7; 7 bases line up with TRBD2. The germline gives CDR1 MNHEY, CDR2 SMNVEV (reference sequence). This CDR3 has 13 amino acids. V gave up 3 bases and J gave up 2 bases; unmatched junction bases: 1. CDR3 DNA sequence: TGTGCCAGCAGTTTGCGGGAGACCTACGAGCAGTACTTC. Amino acids: CASSLRETYEQYF.

This clonotype was recorded a few times. V is TRBV7-2 and J is TRBJ2-1; 11 positions agree with TRBD1. There are 13 residues in the CDR3. Looked up from germline, CDR1 is SGHTA and CDR2 is FQGNSA. The V and J ends lost 6 bases and 10 bases, in that order; junction bases with no gene match: 5. CDR3 amino acids: CASSPRTGGEQFF. In nucleotides, the CDR3 is TGTGCCAGCAGTCCTCGGACAGGGGGCGAGCAGTTCTTC.

The V call is TRBV4-1, the J call TRBJ2-1; tentatively, D is TRBD2 (5 bases). This CDR3 is built from 17 residues. Trimming left V 3 bases short and J 3 bases short, with 18 bases between. Germline V gene lookup returns CDR1 MGHRA and CDR2 YSYEKL. Here the CDR3 reads CASSHPSIELYYNEQFF. The CDR3 bases are TGCGCCAGCAGCCACCCTAGCATCGAGCTATACTACAATGAGCAGTTCTTC.

The rearrangement joins TRBV20-1 to TRBJ1-2; TRBD1 is a possible D gene (5 bases). The CDR3 sequence is 13 residues long. Germline V lookup: CDR1 DFQATT, CDR2 SNEGSKA (reference sequence). The V end was cut by 7 bases, the J end by 1 base, with 13 bases between. CDR3 region: CSVASRVNYGYTF. CDR3 nucleotides: TGCAGTGTCGCGTCCAGGGTTAACTATGGCTACACCTTC.

The chain is built from TRBV7-6 and TRBJ1-2; D is uncertain. This CDR3 has 13 residues. Germline CDR1 reads SGHVS; CDR2 reads FNYEAQ. Between the trimmed V and J ends, which lost 2 bases and 3 bases, there was a span of 7 bases. The CDR3 here is CASSLSEDYGYTF. The CDR3 DNA is TGTGCCAGCAGCTTAAGCGAGGACTATGGCTACACCTTC.

This clonotype has just a few counts. The chain joins TRBV5-1 to TRBJ2-2; 10 bases align to TRBD2. The J segment lost 2 bases and the V segment lost 4 bases, leaving 2 bases of the junction unmatched. Per the germline V gene, CDR1 is SGHRS and CDR2 is YFSETQ. CDR3 length: 15 residues. The chain's CDR3 is CASSPSGSNTGELFF. The CDR3 DNA is TGCGCCAGCAGCCCTAGCGGGAGTAACACCGGGGAGCTGTTTTTT.

The gene calls are TRBV20-1 and TRBJ2-3, with TRBD2 identical over 7 bases. Germline assignment: CDR1 DFQATT and CDR2 SNEGSKA (reference sequence). CDR3 length equals 15 residues. After removal of 8 bases from V and 4 bases from J, the junction contained 15 bases not matched to a gene. The CDR3 region is CSTRSGMGVSDTQYF. The CDR3 nucleotides read TGCAGTACTCGAAGCGGGATGGGTGTTTCAGATACGCAGTATTTT.

The chain links TRBV27 to TRBJ1-2, with 9 bases matching TRBD1. CDR1 and CDR2 (germline): MNHEY, SMNVEV (reference sequence). The CDR3 covers 13 residues. The ends lost 6 bases at V and 7 bases at J; junction bases unmatched: 6. Written as DNA, the CDR3 is TGTGCCAGCAGAACACAGGGGGCGCTTGGCTACACCTTC. Translation: CASRTQGALGYTF.

The chain combines TRBV6-5 with TRBJ2-3; 9 bases line up with TRBD2. V gave up 2 bases and J gave up 5 bases; unmatched junction bases: 5. Germline CDR1 and CDR2: MNHEY and SVGAGI. The CDR3 has 15 residues. This CDR3 is CASSYRGLAVDTQYF. CDR3 bases: TGTGCCAGCAGTTACCGGGGACTAGCAGTAGATACGCAGTATTTT.

This clonotype was counted between two and nine times. This rearrangement joins TRBV12-3 or TRBV12-4 to TRBJ1-2; D is uncertain. The CDR3 spans 13 residues. V gave up 0 bases and J gave up 4 bases, with 6 bases separating them. In DNA form, the CDR3 reads TGTGCCAGCAGTTTAGCGTCAGTCTATGGCTACACCTTC. It is translated as CASSLASVYGYTF.

The CDR3 DNA is TGCGCCAGCAGCTTGGAGGGGGCAGGAGATACGCAGTATTTT. It encodes CASSLEGAGDTQYF. The chain combines TRBV5-1 with TRBJ2-3; 7 bases are shared with TRBD1. CDR3 length: 14 residues. V was pared by 0 bases and J by 5 bases, with 3 bases of the junction left unmatched. Germline V gene sequence: CDR1 SGHRS, CDR2 YFSETQ.

Points on this clonotype: This may stem from a read error, because a much larger clone lies one nucleotide away. The rearrangement uses TRBV12-3 or TRBV12-4 and TRBJ2-4; D call uncertain. The J call may be incorrect, as the DNA end agrees better with TRBJ2-5. The CDR3 length is 12 residues. The CDR3 here is CASSPVSETQYF. CDR3 bases: TGTGCCAGCAGTCCCGTGAGTGAGACCCAGTACTTC.

The rearrangement links TRBV7-2 to TRBJ2-7; TRBD2 matches 10 bases. V shed 2 bases and J 0 bases; nucleotides not matched to a gene: 13. CDR1 and CDR2 (germline): SGHTA, FQGNSA. The CDR3 runs to 19 residues. The CDR3 DNA reads as TGTGCCAGCAGCTTAAGAGGTCTAGCGGGAGTTGGGAGCTCCTACGAGCAGTACTTC. This codes for CASSLRGLAGVGSSYEQYF.

J is TRBJ2-5 and V is TRBV27; TRBD1 might be the D (5 bases). Germline loops: CDR1 MNHEY, CDR2 SMNVEV (reference sequence). The V end was cut by 3 bases, the J end by 5 bases, with 13 bases between. This CDR3 has 14 amino acids. The CDR3 nucleotides are TGTGCCAGCAGTTTTGACGGACCAGGGGAGACCCAGTACTTC. Translated: CASSFDGPGETQYF.